This is a list of T cell receptor beta chains from one sample in a study of T cells in tumors after PD-1 blockade. The table came from immunoSEQ multiplex PCR; TCRdb's copy has only in-frame clones and leaves some out. The table has about 33,000 clones, more than 70% seen once. Source: PBMCs, taken before anti-PD-1 treatment. Every receptor here comes from a human donor with basal cell carcinoma. CDR3s include the opening cysteine and the closing phenylalanine or tryptophan. Fields, in order: D gene, clone size, V gene, J gene, CDR3 DNA, CDR3 protein. A D gene is named only where the DNA matches it firmly. Some rows have no size entry. The others give once, few or many, or a class for an expanded clone.

D: TRBD1
size: .
V: TRBV6-2/TRBV6-3
J: TRBJ1-5
DNA: TGTGCCAGCAGTTACTCTCCCGGGACAGGGGGCGCCCAGCCCCAGCATTTT
CDR3: CASSYSPGTGGAQPQHF

D: .
size: .
V: TRBV4-2
J: TRBJ2-6
DNA: TGTGCCAGCAGCCCCTCCGGGACAACATCTGGGGCCAACGTCCTGACTTTC
CDR3: CASSPSGTTSGANVLTF

D: TRBD1
size: .
V: TRBV10-1
J: TRBJ2-7
DNA: TGCGCCAGCAGAAGACAGGGGGCGGCCTACGAGCAGTACTTC
CDR3: CASRRQGAAYEQYF

D: .
size: .
V: TRBV29-1
J: TRBJ2-3
DNA: TGCAGCGCAAATCAGGGGTGGCCAGATACGCAGTATTTT
CDR3: CSANQGWPDTQYF

D: .
size: .
V: TRBV6-6
J: TRBJ2-3
DNA: TGTGCCATCGGACAATATTCAGATACGCAGTATTTT
CDR3: CAIGQYSDTQYF

D: .
size: .
V: TRBV30
J: TRBJ1-5
DNA: TGTGCCTGGAGTCAGACCGGGGGAGGGCAGCCCCAGCATTTT
CDR3: CAWSQTGGGQPQHF

D: .
size: .
V: TRBV9
J: TRBJ2-1
DNA: TGTGCCAGCAGCGTGACATTCGCTCGGGGCAATGAGCAGTTCTTC
CDR3: CASSVTFARGNEQFF

D: TRBD1
size: .
V: TRBV3-1/TRBV3-2
J: TRBJ2-7
DNA: TGTGCCAGCAGCCAAGATCACAGGGGGCCGGACGAGCAGTACTTC
CDR3: CASSQDHRGPDEQYF

D: .
size: .
V: TRBV19
J: TRBJ2-2
DNA: TGTGCCAGTAGTATATCCTGGACCGGGGAGCTGTTTTTT
CDR3: CASSISWTGELFF

D: .
size: .
V: TRBV16
J: TRBJ1-5
DNA: TGTGCCAGCAGCCAGGGAGAGCGGGGAAAGGGTCAGCCCCAGCATTTT
CDR3: CASSQGERGKGQPQHF

D: .
size: .
V: TRBV6-5
J: TRBJ1-4
DNA: TGTGCCAGCAGTATAAGCCAGGGGCCTAATGAAAAACTGTTTTTT
CDR3: CASSISQGPNEKLFF

D: .
size: .
V: TRBV9
J: TRBJ1-1
DNA: TGTGCCAGCAGTCCTACGTCGGGGCTGAACACTGAAGCTTTCTTT
CDR3: CASSPTSGLNTEAFF

D: TRBD2
size: few
V: TRBV2
J: TRBJ2-1
DNA: TGTGCCAGCAGCCGATCCGGGACTAGCTTTGAGCAGTTCTTC
CDR3: CASSRSGTSFEQFF

D: .
size: .
V: TRBV7-9
J: TRBJ1-5
DNA: TGTGCCAGCAGCTCCTGGGACACTAATCAGCCCCAGCATTTT
CDR3: CASSSWDTNQPQHF

D: .
size: .
V: TRBV2
J: TRBJ2-5
DNA: TGTGCCAGCGCCTGGAGCACAGGGCTGAAGGAGACCCAGTACTTC
CDR3: CASAWSTGLKETQYF

D: TRBD2
size: .
V: TRBV19
J: TRBJ2-3
DNA: TGTGCCAGTAGTCTCCGGGGACTAGCGGGTACAATCCGCACAGATACGCAGTATTTT
CDR3: CASSLRGLAGTIRTDTQYF

D: TRBD2
size: .
V: TRBV19
J: TRBJ2-5
DNA: TGTGCCAGTAGCTCCCCCGGACTAGCTCAAGAGACCCAGTACTTC
CDR3: CASSSPGLAQETQYF

D: .
size: .
V: TRBV4-1
J: TRBJ1-1
DNA: TGCGCCAGCAGCCACACCTTTTCAGGGAGGGGCCCTGAAGCTTTCTTT
CDR3: CASSHTFSGRGPEAFF

D: .
size: once
V: TRBV7-3
J: TRBJ1-1
DNA: TGTGCCAGCAGCTTGAGGTACAACACTGAAGCTTTCTTT
CDR3: CASSLRYNTEAFF

D: TRBD1
size: few
V: TRBV27
J: TRBJ1-2
DNA: TGTGCCAGCAGTCCGAGGGACAGCCGTATCTATGGCTACACCTTC
CDR3: CASSPRDSRIYGYTF

D: TRBD2
size: .
V: TRBV6-2/TRBV6-3
J: TRBJ2-4
DNA: TGTGCCAGCAGTTACCAGCTAGCGGGGGGGTCGGCCAAAAACATTCAGTACTTC
CDR3: CASSYQLAGGSAKNIQYF

D: .
size: .
V: TRBV6-5
J: TRBJ1-2
DNA: TGTGCCAGCAGGGGAGACTCGGTTGGCTATGGCTACACCTTC
CDR3: CASRGDSVGYGYTF

D: .
size: .
V: TRBV28
J: TRBJ2-7
DNA: TGTGCCAGCAGTCGGCGGCGGCACGAGCAGTACTTC
CDR3: CASSRRRHEQYF

D: TRBD2
size: .
V: TRBV5-1
J: TRBJ2-1
DNA: TGCGCCAGCAGCTTGGAGAGCGGGAGTCTGGACAATGAGCAGTTCTTC
CDR3: CASSLESGSLDNEQFF

D: .
size: once
V: TRBV9
J: TRBJ2-7
DNA: TGTGCCAGCAGCGTAGGGATTACACCTGACGAGCAGTACTTC
CDR3: CASSVGITPDEQYF

D: TRBD1
size: .
V: TRBV6-5
J: TRBJ2-2
DNA: TGTGCCAGCAGCTTTCAGGGGGCGATGAGCGGGGAGCTGTTTTTT
CDR3: CASSFQGAMSGELFF

D: TRBD1
size: .
V: TRBV4-1
J: TRBJ2-5
DNA: TGCGCCAGCAGCCGACCGGGACAGGTCAAAGAGACCCAGTACTTC
CDR3: CASSRPGQVKETQYF

D: TRBD2
size: .
V: TRBV11-3
J: TRBJ2-1
DNA: TGTGCCAGCAGCACCCTCCCGGGACTAGCGGGCCCTGCCAATGAGCAGTTCTTC
CDR3: CASSTLPGLAGPANEQFF

D: TRBD1
size: .
V: TRBV19
J: TRBJ1-2
DNA: TGTGCCAGTAATCGGGACAGGGATAATGGCTACACCTTC
CDR3: CASNRDRDNGYTF

D: .
size: .
V: TRBV10-3
J: TRBJ1-2
DNA: TGTGCCATCAGTGAGCTTCAACAGGGAACCGCTAACTATGGCTACACCTTC
CDR3: CAISELQQGTANYGYTF

D: TRBD1
size: .
V: TRBV7-2
J: TRBJ2-2
DNA: TGTGCCAGCAGCTCGGACAGGGGGCGAGCCGGGGAGCTGTTTTTT
CDR3: CASSSDRGRAGELFF

D: TRBD1
size: .
V: TRBV4-1
J: TRBJ2-3
DNA: TGCGCCAGCAGCCAAGCCCAGGGGGTTTTCACAGATACGCAGTATTTT
CDR3: CASSQAQGVFTDTQYF

D: TRBD1
size: .
V: TRBV11-3
J: TRBJ1-4
DNA: TGTGCCAGCAGCTTAGACAGAGGGACTCGAGACAGGGGAACTAATGAAAAACTGTTTTTT
CDR3: CASSLDRGTRDRGTNEKLFF

D: .
size: .
V: TRBV7-2
J: TRBJ2-7
DNA: TGTGCCAGCAGCTTTATAGGCTCATTGGGGTCCGGCGAGCAGTACTTC
CDR3: CASSFIGSLGSGEQYF

D: TRBD1
size: .
V: TRBV2
J: TRBJ1-5
DNA: TGTGCCAGCAGGGGATTCGGGACAGGGGGTTCTTCTGGCAATCAGCCCCAGCATTTT
CDR3: CASRGFGTGGSSGNQPQHF

D: .
size: .
V: TRBV24-1
J: TRBJ2-5
DNA: TGTGCCACCAGTGATTTGCAACGGGAGACCCAGTACTTC
CDR3: CATSDLQRETQYF

D: TRBD2
size: .
V: TRBV6-5
J: TRBJ2-3
DNA: TGTGCCAGCAACAACCTAGCGGGTACAGATACGCAGTATTTT
CDR3: CASNNLAGTDTQYF

D: .
size: .
V: TRBV6-6
J: TRBJ2-6
DNA: TGTGCCAGCAGTTACTCGGGGGACTCTGGGGCCAACGTCCTGACTTTC
CDR3: CASSYSGDSGANVLTF

D: .
size: .
V: TRBV6-5
J: TRBJ2-3
DNA: TGTGCCACTGGGGACTGGATTACAGATACGCAGTATTTT
CDR3: CATGDWITDTQYF

D: .
size: .
V: TRBV5-4
J: TRBJ2-3
DNA: TGTGCCAGCAGCAAAGTGGGGGGGGCCCTAGCGGATACGCAGTATTTT
CDR3: CASSKVGGALADTQYF

D: TRBD2
size: .
V: TRBV11-2
J: TRBJ2-3
DNA: TGTGCCAGCAGCTCTCTTAGCGGGAGGGCGGGTAGCACAGATACGCAGTATTTT
CDR3: CASSSLSGRAGSTDTQYF

D: .
size: .
V: TRBV19
J: TRBJ1-5
DNA: TGTGCCAGTAGTACGGGGGGCAATCAGCCCCAGCATTTT
CDR3: CASSTGGNQPQHF

D: TRBD2
size: .
V: TRBV5-1
J: TRBJ2-1
DNA: TGCGCCAGCAGCAACCTAGCGGGCGGTGACAATGAGCAGTTCTTC
CDR3: CASSNLAGGDNEQFF

D: TRBD1
size: .
V: TRBV10-3
J: TRBJ1-1
DNA: TGTGCCATCAGTGAGTTAGGGGGCGACACTGAAGCTTTCTTT
CDR3: CAISELGGDTEAFF

D: TRBD1
size: few
V: TRBV7-2
J: TRBJ1-2
DNA: TGTGCCAGCAGCGTGACAGGGATAGAAGGCTACACCTTC
CDR3: CASSVTGIEGYTF

D: .
size: .
V: TRBV9
J: TRBJ2-2
DNA: TGTGCCAGCAGCGGCCGGGCCGCGAACACCGGGGAGCTGTTTTTT
CDR3: CASSGRAANTGELFF

D: .
size: .
V: TRBV4-2
J: TRBJ2-3
DNA: TGTGCCAGCAGCCAAGAAGGGGGAACTGATAGTTCTTGGACGCAGTATTTT
CDR3: CASSQEGGTDSSWTQYF

D: .
size: .
V: TRBV28
J: TRBJ2-4
DNA: TGTGCCAGCAGTTCACAGGGAGGGTACTTC
CDR3: CASSSQGGYF

D: .
size: few
V: TRBV15
J: TRBJ2-5
DNA: TGTGCCACCAGCAGAGGTCCAGGGGGGGAGGAGACCCAGTACTTC
CDR3: CATSRGPGGEETQYF

D: .
size: .
V: TRBV3-1/TRBV3-2
J: TRBJ1-2
DNA: TGTGCCAGCAGCTTTAGGCAAAGCGGAGTTGGTAACACCTTC
CDR3: CASSFRQSGVGNTF

D: .
size: few
V: TRBV5-5
J: TRBJ2-1
DNA: TGTGCCAGCAGCTTGGGGACTTCTTACAATGAGCAGTTCTTC
CDR3: CASSLGTSYNEQFF

D: .
size: .
V: TRBV29-1
J: TRBJ2-3
DNA: TGCAGCGTTGAAGACTTAGTAGATACGCAGTATTTT
CDR3: CSVEDLVDTQYF